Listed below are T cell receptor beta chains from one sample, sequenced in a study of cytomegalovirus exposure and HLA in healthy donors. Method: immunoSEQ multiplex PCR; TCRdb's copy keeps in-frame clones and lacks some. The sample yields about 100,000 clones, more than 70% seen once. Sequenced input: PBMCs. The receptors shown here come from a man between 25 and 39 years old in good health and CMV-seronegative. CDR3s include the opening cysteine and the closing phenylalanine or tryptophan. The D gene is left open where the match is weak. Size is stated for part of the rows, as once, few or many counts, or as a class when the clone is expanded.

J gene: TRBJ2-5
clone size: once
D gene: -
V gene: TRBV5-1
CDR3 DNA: TGCGCCAGCGTTCTAAACCCGTTCGGGGGATCGGAGACCCAGTACTTC
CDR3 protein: CASVLNPFGGSETQYF

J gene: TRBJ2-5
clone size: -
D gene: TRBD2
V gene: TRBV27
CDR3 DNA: TGTGCCAGCAGTCTAACTAGCGCAGAGACCCAGTACTTC
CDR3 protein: CASSLTSAETQYF

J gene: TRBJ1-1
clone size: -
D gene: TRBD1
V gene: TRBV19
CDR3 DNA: TGTGCCAGTAGTAGGGCACGACAGGGTGCAGCTTTCTTT
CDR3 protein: CASSRARQGAAFF

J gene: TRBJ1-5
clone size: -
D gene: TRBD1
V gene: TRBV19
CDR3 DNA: TGTGCCAGTAGTATAGAGGGACAGGGGACTCAGCCCCAGCATTTT
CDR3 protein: CASSIEGQGTQPQHF

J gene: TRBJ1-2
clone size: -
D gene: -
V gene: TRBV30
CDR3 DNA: TGTGCCTGGAGAGACTATGCGCACGACTATGGCTACACCTTC
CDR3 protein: CAWRDYAHDYGYTF

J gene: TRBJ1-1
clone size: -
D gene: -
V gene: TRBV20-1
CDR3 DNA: TGCAGTGCTAGAGATCTCCCAGCGGCTTTCTTT
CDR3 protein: CSARDLPAAFF

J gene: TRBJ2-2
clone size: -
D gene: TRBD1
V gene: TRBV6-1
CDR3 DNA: TGTGCCAGCAGTGTCACAGGGGGCTCCGGGGAGCTGTTTTTT
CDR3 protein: CASSVTGGSGELFF

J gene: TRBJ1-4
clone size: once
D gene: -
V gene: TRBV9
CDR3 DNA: TGTGCCAGCAGCGTAGGTTACAGCAATGAAAAACTGTTTTTT
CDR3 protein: CASSVGYSNEKLFF

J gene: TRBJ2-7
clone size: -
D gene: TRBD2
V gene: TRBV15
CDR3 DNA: TGTGCCACCAGCAGAGCGCGGGAGAGCTCCTACGAGCAGTACTTC
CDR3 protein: CATSRARESSYEQYF

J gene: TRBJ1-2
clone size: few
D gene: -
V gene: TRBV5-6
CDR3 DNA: TGTGCCAGCAGCTTGGGGACAGCCTATGGCTACACCTTC
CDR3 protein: CASSLGTAYGYTF

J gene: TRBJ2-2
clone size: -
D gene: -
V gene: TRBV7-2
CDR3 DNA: TGTGCCAGCAGCCCCAGACTAACCGGGGAGCTGTTTTTT
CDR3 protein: CASSPRLTGELFF

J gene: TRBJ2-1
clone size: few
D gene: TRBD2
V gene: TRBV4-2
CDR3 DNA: TGTGCCAGCAGCCATCCAGAGGGACTAGCGGATTACAATGAGCAGTTCTTC
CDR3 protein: CASSHPEGLADYNEQFF

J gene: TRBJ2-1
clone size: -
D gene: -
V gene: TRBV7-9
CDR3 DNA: TGTGCCAGCAGCCCCACGGACTCCTTGAATGAGCAGTTCTTC
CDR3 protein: CASSPTDSLNEQFF

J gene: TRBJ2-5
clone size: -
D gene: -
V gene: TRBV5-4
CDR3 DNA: TGTGCCAGCAGCTTTCAATCGAGGGAGACCCAGTACTTC
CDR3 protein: CASSFQSRETQYF

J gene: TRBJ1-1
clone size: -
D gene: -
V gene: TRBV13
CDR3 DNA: TGTGCCAGCAGCTTATTCCGAGAATTGAACACTGAAGCTTTCTTT
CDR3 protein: CASSLFRELNTEAFF

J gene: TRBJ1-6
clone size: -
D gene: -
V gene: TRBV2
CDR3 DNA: TGTGCCAGCAGGGGGACCTGGGACACCAGCTCCTATAATTCACCCCTCCACTTT
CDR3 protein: CASRGTWDTSSYNSPLHF

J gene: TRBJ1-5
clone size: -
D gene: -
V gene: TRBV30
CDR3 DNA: TGTGCCTGGAGTGTACAGGACAATCAGCCCCAGCATTTT
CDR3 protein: CAWSVQDNQPQHF

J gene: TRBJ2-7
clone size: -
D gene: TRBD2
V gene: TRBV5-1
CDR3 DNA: TGCGCCAGCAGCTTGTCCCTAGCGGGTTCCTACGAGCAGTACTTC
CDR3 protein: CASSLSLAGSYEQYF

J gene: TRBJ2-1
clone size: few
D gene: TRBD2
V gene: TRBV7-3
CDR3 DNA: TGTGCCAGCAGCTTGGGCGGGGGTAGCTACAATGAGCAGTTCTTC
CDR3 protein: CASSLGGGSYNEQFF

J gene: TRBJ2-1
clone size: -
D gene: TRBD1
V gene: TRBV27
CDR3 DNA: TGTGCCAGCAGTTTAGGACAGGTTCGGCGGAGCTCCTACAATGAGCAGTTCTTC
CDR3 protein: CASSLGQVRRSSYNEQFF

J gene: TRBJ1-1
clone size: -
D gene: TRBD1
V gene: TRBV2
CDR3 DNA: TGTGCCGCCAATGACAGGGGTCAGACTGAAGCTTTCTTT
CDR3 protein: CAANDRGQTEAFF

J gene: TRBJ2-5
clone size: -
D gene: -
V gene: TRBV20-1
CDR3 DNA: TGCAGTGCTAGCAAAGAGACCCAGTACTTC
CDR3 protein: CSASKETQYF

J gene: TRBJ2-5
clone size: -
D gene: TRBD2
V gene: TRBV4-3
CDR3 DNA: TGCGCCAGCAGCCAAGATGGGGGGGAATGGGAGACCCAGTACTTC
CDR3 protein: CASSQDGGEWETQYF

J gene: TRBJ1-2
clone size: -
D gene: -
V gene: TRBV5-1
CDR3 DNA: TGCGCCAGCAGTAGGGGGTCTTGGGGGCGCGACAACAGAGGCTACACCTTC
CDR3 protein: CASSRGSWGRDNRGYTF

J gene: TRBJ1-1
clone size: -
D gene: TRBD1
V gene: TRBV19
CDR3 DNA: TGTGCCAGTAGGACCCTGGACAGGGAAGCTTTCTTT
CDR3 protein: CASRTLDREAFF

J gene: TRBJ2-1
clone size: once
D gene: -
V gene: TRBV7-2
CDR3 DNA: TGTGCCAGCAGCTCTACGTTCGGTGAGCAGTTCTTC
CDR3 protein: CASSSTFGEQFF

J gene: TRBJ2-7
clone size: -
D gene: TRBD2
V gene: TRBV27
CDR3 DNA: TGTGCCAGCAGTCCATATCCGGGACTAGCCGTATCCTCCTACGAGCAGTACTTC
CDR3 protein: CASSPYPGLAVSSYEQYF

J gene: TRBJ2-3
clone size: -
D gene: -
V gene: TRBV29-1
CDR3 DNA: TGCAGCGTTGAATCTTCGGGAAATACGCAGTATTTT
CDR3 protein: CSVESSGNTQYF

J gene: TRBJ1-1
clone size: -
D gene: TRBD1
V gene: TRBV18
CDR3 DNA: TGTGCCAGCTCACCGGGACAGGGAAACACTGAAGCTTTCTTT
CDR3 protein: CASSPGQGNTEAFF

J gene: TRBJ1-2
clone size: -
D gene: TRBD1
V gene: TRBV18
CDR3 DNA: TGTGCCAGCTCACCACGGACAGGGGTTCAGGGTGGCTACACCTTC
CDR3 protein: CASSPRTGVQGGYTF

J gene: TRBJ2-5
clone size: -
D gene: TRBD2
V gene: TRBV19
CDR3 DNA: TGTGCCAGTAGCATCCAGAGCGGGGGCTTTGCGGAGACCCAGTACTTC
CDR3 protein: CASSIQSGGFAETQYF

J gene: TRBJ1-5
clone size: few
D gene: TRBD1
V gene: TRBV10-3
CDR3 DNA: TGTGCCACCAGGGACAGGATTTATAGCAATCAGCCCCAGCATTTT
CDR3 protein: CATRDRIYSNQPQHF

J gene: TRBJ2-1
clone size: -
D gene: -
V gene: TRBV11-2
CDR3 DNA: TGTGCCAGCAGCCGTCCGGAGGGTAACAATGAGCAGTTCTTC
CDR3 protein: CASSRPEGNNEQFF

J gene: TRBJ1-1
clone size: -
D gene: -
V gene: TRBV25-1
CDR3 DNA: TGTGCCAGCAGTGAGACAGAGCGATATGAAGCTTTCTTT
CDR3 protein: CASSETERYEAFF

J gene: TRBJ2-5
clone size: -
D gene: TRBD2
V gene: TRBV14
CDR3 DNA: TGTGCCAGCAGCCAAGTCGGACTAGCTGCGGAGACCCAGTACTTC
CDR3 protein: CASSQVGLAAETQYF

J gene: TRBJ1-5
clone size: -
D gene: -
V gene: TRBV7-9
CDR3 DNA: TGTGCCAGCAGCTTATCGGACACGAACAATCAGCCCCAGCATTTT
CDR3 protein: CASSLSDTNNQPQHF

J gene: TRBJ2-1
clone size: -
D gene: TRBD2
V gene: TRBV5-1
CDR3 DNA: TGCGCCAGCAGCTTGGGGGGTAGCGGGGGTGGGGATGAGCAGTTCTTC
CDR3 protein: CASSLGGSGGGDEQFF

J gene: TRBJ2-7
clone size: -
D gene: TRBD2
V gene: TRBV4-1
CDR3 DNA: TGCGCCAGCAGCCAGGCCGGACTAGCGTACTCCTACGAGCAGTACTTC
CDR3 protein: CASSQAGLAYSYEQYF

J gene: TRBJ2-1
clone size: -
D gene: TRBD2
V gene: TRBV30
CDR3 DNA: TGTGCCTGGAGTGTAATAAGCGGGAGGCACTCAAACAATGAGCAGTTCTTC
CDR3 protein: CAWSVISGRHSNNEQFF

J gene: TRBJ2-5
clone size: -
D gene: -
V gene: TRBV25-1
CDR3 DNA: TGTGCCAGCAGTGAATTTGGGAGGCAAGAGACCCAGTACTTC
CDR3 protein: CASSEFGRQETQYF

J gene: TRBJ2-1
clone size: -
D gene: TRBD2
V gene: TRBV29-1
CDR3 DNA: TGCAGCGTGCGGGAGAGCTCCTACAATGAGCAGTTCTTC
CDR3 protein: CSVRESSYNEQFF

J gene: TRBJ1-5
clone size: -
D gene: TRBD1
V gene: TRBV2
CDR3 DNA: TGTGCCAGCAGGAAAGGGTGGGCACAGGGGGCTATGAGCAATCAGCCCCAGCATTTT
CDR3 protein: CASRKGWAQGAMSNQPQHF

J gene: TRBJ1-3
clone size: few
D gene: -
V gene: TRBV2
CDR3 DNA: TGTGCCAGCAGCCCAGGCTCTGGAAACACCATATATTTT
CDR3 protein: CASSPGSGNTIYF

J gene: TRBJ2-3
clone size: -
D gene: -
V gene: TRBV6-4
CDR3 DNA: TGTGCCAGCAGTGACTCGGCTAGCGGCACAGATACGCAGTATTTT
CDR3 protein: CASSDSASGTDTQYF

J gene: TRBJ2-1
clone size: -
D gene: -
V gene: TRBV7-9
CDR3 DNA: TGTGCCAGCAGCTTATCAGGGAATGAGCAGTTCTTC
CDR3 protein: CASSLSGNEQFF

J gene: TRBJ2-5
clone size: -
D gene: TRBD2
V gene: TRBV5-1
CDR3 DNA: TGCGCCAGCAGCAGGAGGCTAGCGGGGGGGCAAGAGACCCAGTACTTC
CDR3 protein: CASSRRLAGGQETQYF